One and the same sample provided the 7 T cell receptor beta chains below, sequenced in a study of tumor and adjacent non-tumor tissue in lung cancer. The library came from three nested PCR rounds adapted from ARM-PCR protocols. MiXCR was run by TCRdb on the multiplex PCR reads, yielding one entry per CDR3 protein. The table shows approximately 120,000 distinct CDR3 sequences, with about 61% occurring only once. RNA was extracted from bulk tissue without any cell sorting. Distant lung tissue was collected more than 3 cm away from the tumor edge. The sequencing sample was made of distant non-tumor lung tissue. Source of these receptors: a man aged 55 to 69 with non-small cell lung cancer.

For this clonotype: At one boundary the junction diverges from the germline segment, which might be a read error. The chain couples TRBV6-2 or TRBV6-3 to TRBJ1-1, with D possibly TRBD1 on 5 matching bases. This CDR3 contains 15 residues. Germline V gene lookup returns CDR1 MNHEY and CDR2 SVGEGT. The CDR3: CACSPGTLENTEAFF. The CDR3 region has the DNA TGTGCCTGCAGTCCCGGGACTCTCGAGAACACTGAAGCTTTCTTT.

About this clonotype itself: Its ends do not fully match the called genes, so a read error is possible. This sequence joins TRBV4-3 and TRBJ2-2; the match to TRBD1 covers 8 bases. This CDR3 contains 16 residues. The V gene's germline CDR1 is LGHNA and CDR2 YSLEER. The CDR3 region has the DNA TGCGCCAGCAGCCAGATTCAGGGGGCGAGCACCGGGGAACTGTTTTTT. Its protein product is CASSQIQGASTGELFF.

This clonotype is a singleton in its sample. This may be a read error: a much more frequent sequence differs by one nucleotide. This chain links TRBV5-1 with TRBJ1-2; a weak D match, TRBD1 (5 bases). V lost 6 bases to trimming and J lost 8 bases, with 20 bases between them. Per the germline V gene, CDR1 is SGHRS and CDR2 is YFSETQ. The CDR3 is 14 residues long. CDR3 bases: TGCGCCAGCAACACCGACAGTACTCTTGACGGCTACACCTTC. This codes for CASNTDSTLDGYTF.

This chain connects TRBV6-1 to TRBJ2-7, with D perhaps TRBD1 (6 bases). With 10 bases removed from V and 10 bases from J, the gap between germline ends came to 35 bases. This CDR3 spans 17 amino acids. Germline CDR1 is MNHNS and CDR2 is SASEGT. CDR3 sequence: CAIRMGTLLNKKIEQYF. CDR3 sequence (DNA): TGTGCCATCAGGATGGGGACACTCCTTAACAAAAAGATCGAACAGTACTTC.

Regarding this clonotype: A read error is likely, as this CDR3 ends without the conserved phenylalanine or tryptophan. No DNA is shown, since the ends of the CDR3 on it are uncertain; the CDR3 is the one TCRdb lists. The rearrangement uses TRBV4-1 and TRBJ2-3. The CDR3 is 14 amino acids long, termini counted. Germline V gene sequence: CDR1 MGHRA, CDR2 YSYEKL. This CDR3 is CASSQDPGTDTQYL.

This clonotype was recorded at least ten times. V is TRBV5-1 and J is TRBJ2-5; D is perhaps TRBD1 or TRBD2 (5 bases each). Trimming removed 2 bases at V and 7 bases at J, with 15 bases between. Per germline, CDR1 SGHRS and CDR2 YFSETQ. The CDR3 length is 14 residues. The CDR3 DNA follows: TGCGCCAGCAGCTTCCGGGACCAGGGATGGACCCAGTACTTC. As protein: CASSFRDQGWTQYF.

This sequence joins TRBV29-1 and TRBJ2-1, with TRBD2 identical over 7 bases. Germline trimming cut 3 bases from V and 4 bases from J; bases unmatched to any gene: 6. The CDR3 spans 14 residues. CDR1 and CDR2 (germline): SQVTM, ANQGSEA. The CDR3 is CSVDVAGQYNEQFF. CDR3 nucleotides: TGCAGCGTTGATGTAGCGGGTCAGTACAATGAGCAGTTCTTC.